Listed below are T cell receptor beta chains from one sample, sequenced in a study of blood T cells in healthy people across ages. TCRdb itself ran the 5' RACE reads through MiXCR, one entry per CDR3 protein. The sample holds roughly 680,000 distinct CDR3 sequences, around 49% seen once. Sequencing used blood. Every receptor here comes from an older woman in good health. CDR3s include the opening cysteine and the closing phenylalanine or tryptophan. D genes are given only for firm matches. Size is stated for part of the rows, as once, few or many counts, or as a class when the clone is expanded.

V	size	D	length	J	DNA	CDR3
TRBV5-1	.	.	15	TRBJ1-1	TGCGCCAGCAGCTTGGGACAGCCCAGGATCACTGAAGCTTTCTTT	CASSLGQPRITEAFF
TRBV27	once	TRBD1	18	TRBJ2-1	TGTGCCAGCAGTCCTCGCCGGGACAGGGGCTTTTCCTACAATGAGCAGTTCTTC	CASSPRRDRGFSYNEQFF
TRBV12-3/TRBV12-4	few	TRBD1	16	TRBJ2-2	TGTGCCAGCAGTTCGTACAGGGGGCTGAACACCGGGGAGCTGTTTTTT	CASSSYRGLNTGELFF
TRBV20-1	.	TRBD2	14	TRBJ2-1	TGCAGTGCTCCTAGCGGGAGAGGGGTTGATGAGCAGTTCTTC	CSAPSGRGVDEQFF
TRBV6-5	once	.	15	TRBJ1-5	TGTGCCAGCAGTAGGACTGGGGGGAGCAATCAGCCCCAGCATTTT	CASSRTGGSNQPQHF
TRBV20-1	.	.	13	TRBJ2-1	TGCAGTGCTGACCCGTACTCCTACAATGAGCAGTTCTTC	CSADPYSYNEQFF
TRBV20-1	.	TRBD1	14	TRBJ1-1	TGCAGTGCTAATAGACAGGGGATGAACACTGAAGCTTTCTTT	CSANRQGMNTEAFF
TRBV5-1	.	.	15	TRBJ1-1	TGCGCCAGCAGCTTGGGGGACGGCCTGAACACTGAAGCTTTCTTT	CASSLGDGLNTEAFF
TRBV7-2	.	TRBD1	16	TRBJ2-1	TGTGCCAGCAGCCCCCTTGGACAGGGGGCATCGAATGAGCAGTTCTTC	CASSPLGQGASNEQFF
TRBV7-2	.	.	14	TRBJ2-7	TGTGCCAGCAGCTTAGAAGGTCGGGGAAGAGGCCAGTACTTC	CASSLEGRGRGQYF
TRBV7-2	few	.	15	TRBJ2-1	TGTGCCAGCAGCTTAGTCGCACAGAGGTACAATGAGCAGTTCTTC	CASSLVAQRYNEQFF
TRBV5-1	few	.	16	TRBJ2-1	TGCGCCAGCAGCTTGGCCGTGGTCTTCACCTACAATGAGCAGTTCTTC	CASSLAVVFTYNEQFF
TRBV7-2	few	.	15	TRBJ1-2	TGTGCCAGCAGAGCCGGGACTTCTCGTAACTATGGCTACACCTTC	CASRAGTSRNYGYTF
TRBV20-1	.	TRBD2	16	TRBJ2-1	TGCAGTGCTAGAGATCAGCGGGAGGGCTCGTATGGTGAGCAGTTCTTC	CSARDQREGSYGEQFF
TRBV24-1	once	TRBD2	14	TRBJ2-1	TGTGCCACCAGAGCTACTAGCGCTGACAATGAGCAGTTCTTC	CATRATSADNEQFF
TRBV6-2/TRBV6-3	.	TRBD2	16	TRBJ2-7	TGTGCCAGCAGTTACGGCGCTAGCGGGGAAACCTACGAGCAGTACTTC	CASSYGASGETYEQYF
TRBV29-1	.	.	12	TRBJ2-5	TGCAGCGTTGAAGGGTTGGAAGAGACCCAGTACTTC	CSVEGLEETQYF
TRBV6-6	.	.	17	TRBJ2-4	TGTGCCAGCAGGCCAGGGCCTATCTATTCAGCCAAAAACATTCAGTACTTC	CASRPGPIYSAKNIQYF
TRBV29-1	few	TRBD2	17	TRBJ2-3	TGCAGCGCCCTGGGACTAGCGGGAGGAGGAGGCACAGATACGCAGTATTTT	CSALGLAGGGGTDTQYF
TRBV3-1	.	TRBD1	17	TRBJ1-2	TGTGCCAGCAGCCTGAGACAGGGGAACAATAGGGGCTATGGCTACACCTTC	CASSLRQGNNRGYGYTF
TRBV3-1	.	.	14	TRBJ2-7	TGTGCCAGCAGCCAAGGGTATAGCTCCTACGAGCAGTACTTC	CASSQGYSSYEQYF
TRBV11-1	few	.	14	TRBJ2-4	TGTGCCAGCAGCTTAATAGGAGCCAAAAACATTCAGTACTTC	CASSLIGAKNIQYF
TRBV7-3	.	TRBD2	16	TRBJ2-3	TGTGCCAGCAGCTTAACCTCAGCGGGGCACACAGATACGCAGTATTTT	CASSLTSAGHTDTQYF
TRBV29-1	.	.	12	TRBJ2-7	TGCAGCGTTGTGGGCAGGTTGTACGAGCAGTACTTC	CSVVGRLYEQYF
TRBV28	.	.	15	TRBJ2-1	TGTGCCAGCAGCTCCATCATAGACAGGTACAATGAGCAGTTCTTC	CASSSIIDRYNEQFF
TRBV20-1	.	.	12	TRBJ2-1	TGCAGTCCTTCGCCGCTAACCCGTGAGCAGTTCTTC	CSPSPLTREQFF
TRBV20-1	.	TRBD2	19	TRBJ2-1	TGCAGTGCTAGAGATCTCGGACTAGCGGTCGATTTGGATTACAATGAGCAGTTCTTC	CSARDLGLAVDLDYNEQFF
TRBV27	.	.	13	TRBJ1-5	TGTGCCAGCACTTCGTATAGCAATCAGCCCCAGCATTTT	CASTSYSNQPQHF
TRBV28	few	.	16	TRBJ1-4	TGTGCCAGTACGCCCGGGCAGCAGCAACCGGACGAAAAACTGTTTTTT	CASTPGQQQPDEKLFF
TRBV10-3	.	.	14	TRBJ1-5	TGTGCCATCAGTACACAAAGTAGCAATCAGCCCCAGCATTTT	CAISTQSSNQPQHF
TRBV18	.	.	13	TRBJ2-3	TGTGCCAGCTCGCATTCGGGGGAAAGTACGCAGTATTTT	CASSHSGESTQYF
TRBV5-6	.	.	14	TRBJ1-5	TGTGCCAGCAGCTTCGGACGACACAATCAGCCCCAGCATTTT	CASSFGRHNQPQHF
TRBV27	.	.	16	TRBJ2-1	TGTGCCAGCAGTTTATTGGCGGGGAAACGGTACAATGAGCAGTTCTTC	CASSLLAGKRYNEQFF
TRBV5-1	few	.	18	TRBJ2-6	TGCGCCAGCAGCTTGGAGGCCGATCCAAAGTCTGGGGCCAACGTCCTGACTTTC	CASSLEADPKSGANVLTF
TRBV4-3	.	TRBD2	14	TRBJ2-7	TGCGCCAGCAGCCAATACAGCGGGGCCTACGAGCAGTACTTC	CASSQYSGAYEQYF
TRBV29-1	.	TRBD2	15	TRBJ2-3	TGCAGCGCTGAAACGGTTAGCGGGATCACAGATACGCAGTATTTT	CSAETVSGITDTQYF
TRBV20-1	.	.	16	TRBJ2-1	TGCAGTGCTAGAGATGTATCTAGCCGGTCCTACAATGAGCAGTTCTTC	CSARDVSSRSYNEQFF
TRBV28	few	TRBD1	16	TRBJ2-7	TGTGCCAGCACTCCCGCCCGGGACAGGAGTACCTACGAGCAGTACTTC	CASTPARDRSTYEQYF
TRBV18	few	.	12	TRBJ2-3	TGTGCCAGCTTCGGGGTTCCAGATACGCAGTATTTT	CASFGVPDTQYF
TRBV9	.	TRBD1	17	TRBJ2-7	TGTGCCAGCAGCGTAGCTGATTCCGGGACAGGAATTGACGAGCAGTACTTC	CASSVADSGTGIDEQYF
TRBV15	.	.	15	TRBJ1-4	TGTGCCACCAGCAGAGCCCGCACTGATAATGAAAAACTGTTTTTT	CATSRARTDNEKLFF
TRBV6-6	.	.	13	TRBJ2-4	TGTGCCAGCAGTTACGAGGATCCGAACATTCAGTACTTC	CASSYEDPNIQYF
TRBV4-3	.	.	17	TRBJ2-7	TGCGCCAGCAGCCAAGATTGGGTCTCTAGCGACCCCTACGAGCAGTACTTC	CASSQDWVSSDPYEQYF
TRBV7-2	.	TRBD1	15	TRBJ1-2	TGTGCCAGCAGCTATGACAGGGGGCTTCACTATGGCTACACCTTC	CASSYDRGLHYGYTF
TRBV29-1	few	.	13	TRBJ1-6	TGCAGCGTTGGTCGTGAGCACGGATCACCCCTCCACTTT	CSVGREHGSPLHF